This T cell receptor beta chain is drawn from a study of blood T cell repertoires in COVID-19. Assay: immunoSEQ multiplex PCR; the TCRdb copy retains only in-frame clones and omits some. The sample contains roughly 280,000 clones, over 80% of which appear only once. Deletions cut 0 bases from V and 6 bases from J, with 11 bases between. This CDR3 spans 14 amino acids. Per the germline V gene, CDR1 is SGHRS and CDR2 is YFSETQ. The receptor's source is a man aged 60 to 69 who had recovered from COVID-19. Specimen: peripheral blood. The rearrangement joins TRBV5-1 to TRBJ2-3, with D possibly being TRBD1 (6 bases). The CDR3 loop reads CASSLETTGDTQYF. The CDR3 DNA follows: TGCGCCAGCAGCTTGGAAACTACAGGGGATACGCAGTATTTT.